In this sample, the clone carrying this TCR beta chain turned up a few times. Gene-specific TRAV and TRBV primers were used for first-strand cDNA, covering alpha and beta chains. A roughly 20-cycle PCR with a constant-region primer and V-primer adapter amplified TCRs. TCRdb fed the reads into MiXCR, producing one record per CDR3 protein. The profile covers 11,000 or so distinct CDR3 sequences, with approximately 55% appearing a single time and over 7% taken by the ten largest. This sample is part of a study of low-dose radiotherapy and immunotherapy resistance in tumors. Study-wide context: Every two weeks, one day ahead of radiation and immunotherapy, cyclophosphamide 200 mg/m2 was given (intravenously).

The donors' regimen was nivolumab, ipilimumab, aspirin, low-dose cyclophosphamide and low-dose radiotherapy. Patients with advanced, tumor-infiltrating lymphocyte-negative solid tumors were eligible. V shed 2 bases and J 2 bases; nucleotides not matched to a gene: 6. CDR3 length equals 15 residues. CDR1 is SGDLS, CDR2 YYNGEE, per germline. The chain combines TRBV9 with TRBJ2-5; 7 bases match TRBD2. This clonotype was obtained from a human donor with advanced metastatic prostate, ovarian, gallbladder or colorectal cancer (not recorded which). This table probably holds off-target reads from a library built for another chain. The CDR3 nucleotides are TGTGCCAGCAGCGTTTGGGAGGGATTACAAGAGACCCAGTACTTC. Translated: CASSVWEGLQETQYF.